This entry is about one TCR beta chain. As yet, its antigen is unknown. The data originate from a study of cytotoxic CD8 clonotypes in ibrutinib-treated CLL. Study-level findings and limits: Circulating CD8+ T-cell counts were tracked by baseline clonality, which exceeded that of age-matched healthy donors.

The CDR3 runs to 12 residues. Germline values: CDR1 GTSNPN, CDR2 SVGIG (reference sequence). Trimming stripped 4 bases from V and 5 bases from J, with 11 bases between. Some clones are missing from TCRdb's copy, which holds only in-frame ones; the method was immunoSEQ multiplex PCR. In the table there are 150,000 to 200,000 clones, more than 80% of which are singletons. This sequence was found in a human donor with chronic lymphocytic leukemia. This chain joins TRBV30 and TRBJ2-5; weak D call: TRBD2 (6 bases). The specimen was PBMCs, collected after 24 months of ibrutinib treatment. This CDR3 is CAWKGGGETQYF. The CDR3 region has the DNA TGTGCCTGGAAAGGTGGGGGGGAGACCCAGTACTTC.